These 26 T cell receptor beta chains originate from one sample sequenced in a study of CD8 T cells in ankylosing spondylitis. Via MiXCR, TCRdb re-called the 5' RACE reads, giving one row per CDR3 protein. The table has some 140,000 distinct CDR3 sequences, roughly 11% seen once. The material sequenced was blood, either unsorted or a sorted T cell fraction (not recorded which). The origin of the receptors is a female donor with ankylosing spondylitis or in good health (not recorded which).

The sample holds many counts of this clonotype. The rearrangement uses TRBV28 and TRBJ2-7; D might be TRBD1 (5 bases). Trimming took off 1 base at V and 7 bases at J, with 11 bases between the two ends. CDR3 length: 13 residues. Per germline, CDR1 MDHEN and CDR2 SYDVKM. Written as DNA, the CDR3 is TGTGCCAGCAGTTTATTGCAGGGCTGGGAGCAGTACTTC. It specifies CASSLLQGWEQYF.

This clonotype showed up many times. V is TRBV5-1 and J is TRBJ2-1; unclear D gene. CDR3 length: 14 amino acids. Germline-derived CDR1 and CDR2 are SGHRS and YFSETQ. V was trimmed by 1 base and J by 5 bases, leaving 10 bases between them. CDR3 protein: CASSLWAKDNEQFF. The CDR3 DNA follows: TGCGCCAGCAGCTTGTGGGCCAAAGACAATGAGCAGTTCTTC.

V gene TRBV30 combines with J gene TRBJ2-1; D perhaps matches TRBD2 (6 bases). Germline CDR1 GTSNPN, CDR2 SVGIG (reference sequence). CDR3 length: 15 residues. V lost 4 bases and J lost 9, with 22 bases in between. The CDR3 here is CAWKAYGRVFGEQFF. CDR3 coding DNA: TGTGCCTGGAAGGCCTACGGGAGAGTTTTTGGTGAGCAGTTCTTC.

This clonotype was detected ten times or more. The gene calls are TRBV14 and TRBJ2-7; D remains ambiguous. Trimming removed 4 bases at V and 4 bases at J, with 17 bases between. This CDR3 has 15 residues. CDR1 SGHDN and CDR2 FVKESK come from the germline V gene. CDR3 region: CASSPLDSGYYEQYF. The DNA of the CDR3 is TGTGCCAGCAGCCCGTTAGATTCCGGGTATTACGAGCAGTACTTC.

This clonotype was found many times. The rearrangement uses TRBV5-1 and TRBJ1-6, with TRBD1 as a possible D gene (5 bases). CDR3 size: 14 residues. V lost 0 bases to trimming and J lost 8 bases, with 9 bases between them. CDR1 and CDR2 from the germline V gene are SGHRS and YFSETQ. CDR3 sequence reads: CASSLEGLDSPLHF. CDR3 DNA: TGCGCCAGCAGCTTGGAGGGGCTAGATTCACCCCTCCACTTT.

This clonotype came up many times. The chain uses TRBV7-8 and TRBJ2-1, with D possibly TRBD2 on 5 matching bases. There are 14 residues in the CDR3. The V gene's germline CDR1 is SGHVS and CDR2 FQNEAQ. Deletions cut 2 bases from V and 4 bases from J, with 9 bases between. In DNA, the CDR3 is TGTGCCAGCAGCTTAAAGGAGGTTTACAATGAGCAGTTCTTC. Amino acids: CASSLKEVYNEQFF.

This clonotype was seen at least ten times. The genes are TRBV12-3 or TRBV12-4 and TRBJ2-5; the match to TRBD2 covers 7 bases. The J segment lost 5 bases and the V segment lost 6 bases, leaving 6 bases of the junction unmatched. The CDR3 length is 13 residues. Here the CDR3 DNA reads TGTGCCAGCAGGACACTAGCGACCGAGACCCAGTACTTC. It codes for CASRTLATETQYF.

This clonotype was picked up many times. The chain joins TRBV5-1 to TRBJ2-7; D is perhaps TRBD2 (6 bases). The V gene's germline CDR1 is SGHRS and CDR2 YFSETQ. Trimming shortened V by 0 bases and J by 6 bases, and 13 bases separated the two germline ends. This CDR3 comprises 14 residues. CDR3 amino acids: CASSLEGTEGEQYF. The CDR3 DNA sequence: TGCGCCAGCAGCTTGGAGGGGACGGAGGGCGAGCAGTACTTC.

This clonotype was detected many times. The rearrangement links TRBV29-1 to TRBJ1-2, with 7 bases that match TRBD1. Germline trimming cut 8 bases from V and 5 bases from J; bases unmatched to any gene: 5. The CDR3 sequence is 11 residues long. Germline V gene data show CDR1 as SQVTM and CDR2 as ANQGSEA. The CDR3 nucleotides read TGCAGCACACAGGGGCCTTATGGCTACACCTTC. This encodes CSTQGPYGYTF.

This clonotype was counted at least ten times. V gene TRBV12-3 or TRBV12-4 combines with J gene TRBJ2-7, with a possible D match to TRBD1 (6 bases). Trimming stripped 7 bases from V and 2 bases from J, with 12 bases between. CDR3 length: 13 amino acids. This CDR3 is CASTDRLAYEQYF. The CDR3 bases are TGTGCCAGCACTGACAGGTTAGCCTACGAGCAGTACTTC.

This clonotype was picked up many times. This chain connects TRBV6-5 to TRBJ2-1; unclear D gene. The CDR3 sequence is 12 residues long. Trimming took 4 bases from V and 8 from J, leaving 9 bases between them. Germline loops: CDR1 MNHEY, CDR2 SVGAGI. The CDR3 DNA reads as TGTGCCAGCAGTTCCGAAAACGATGAGCAGTTCTTC. Amino acids: CASSSENDEQFF.

This clonotype was seen repeatedly, ten times or more. The V gene is TRBV5-1, the J gene TRBJ2-5; D ambiguous. Germline V lookup: CDR1 SGHRS, CDR2 YFSETQ. CDR3 length equals 14 residues. V gave up 5 bases and J gave up 1 base, with 12 bases separating them. CDR3 in DNA: TGCGCCAGCAGACGGGCGGACGGCCAAGAGACCCAGTACTTC. Protein product: CASRRADGQETQYF.

This clonotype occurred many times. This chain connects TRBV13 to TRBJ1-5; D remains unclear. The CDR3 has 13 amino acids. V was shortened by 0 bases and J by 6 bases, with 6 bases between the two germline ends. Germline lookup yields CDR1 PRHDT and CDR2 FYEKMQ (reference sequence). The CDR3 loop is CASSLGRSQPQHF. In nucleotides, the CDR3 is TGTGCCAGCAGCTTAGGCCGGAGTCAGCCCCAGCATTTT.

Ten or more counts support this clonotype. The chain recombines TRBV20-1 with TRBJ2-7; TRBD2 aligns across 10 bases. The junction had 1 base not matched to a gene; V was cut back by 2 bases and J by 3 bases. The germline V gene has CDR1 DFQATT and CDR2 SNEGSKA (reference sequence). This CDR3 comprises 13 residues. This CDR3 reads CSARPSGSYEQYF. The CDR3 DNA reads TGCAGTGCTAGACCTAGCGGGAGCTACGAGCAGTACTTC.

Points on this clonotype: A much larger clone differs by one base, so this may be a read error. The V gene is TRBV3-1, the J gene TRBJ2-1; 8 bases match TRBD2. The CDR3 is 13 amino acids. The V and J ends lost 4 bases and 9 bases, in that order; junction bases with no gene match: 5. The germline CDR1 and CDR2 sequences are LGHDT and YNNKEL (reference sequence). This CDR3 reads CASSLGLEGEQFF. The CDR3 nucleotides read TGTGCCAGCAGCCTGGGACTAGAGGGTGAGCAGTTCTTC.

This clonotype showed up many times. V gene TRBV27 combines with J gene TRBJ2-7, with TRBD1 identical over 9 bases. The CDR3 is made up of 13 amino acids. The germline CDR1 and CDR2 sequences are MNHEY and SMNVEV (reference sequence). Unmatched junction bases numbered 3, after V lost 6 bases and J lost 3 bases. The CDR3 loop reads CASRRTGDYEQYF. The CDR3 DNA follows: TGTGCCAGCAGACGGACAGGGGACTACGAGCAGTACTTC.

This clonotype was recorded at least ten times. The CDR3 nucleotides read TGTGCCAGCAGTGAGTACCCAGGGGGCGGACCTGGGGCCAACGTCCTGACTTTC. Its translation: CASSEYPGGGPGANVLTF. The rearrangement joins TRBV25-1 to TRBJ2-6; 8 bases match TRBD1. The CDR3 extends over 18 amino acids. Per the germline V gene, CDR1 is MGHDK and CDR2 is SYGVNS. Losses at the gene ends were 3 bases for V and 2 bases for J; bases not matched to a gene: 9.

This clonotype was observed many times. The chain uses TRBV12-3 or TRBV12-4 and TRBJ2-7, with TRBD1 matching over 7 bases. The CDR3 consists of 15 residues. The junction had 6 bases not matched to a gene; V was cut back by 4 bases and J by 0 bases. The CDR3 here is CASSSRQGSSYEQYF. The CDR3 DNA reads TGTGCCAGCAGTTCCCGACAGGGTAGCTCCTACGAGCAGTACTTC.

This clonotype was seen at least ten times. The J gene is TRBJ1-2, the V gene TRBV20-1; tentative D call: TRBD1 (5 bases). Germline CDR1 reads DFQATT; CDR2 reads SNEGSKA (reference sequence). The CDR3 covers 11 residues. V was clipped by 5 bases and J by 8 bases, with 12 bases between them. The CDR3 DNA reads TGCAGTGCTGGCGGGGCAAGGGGCTACACCTTC. Its translation is CSAGGARGYTF.

The sample holds many counts of this clonotype. The chain combines TRBV7-8 with TRBJ2-5; the D is unclear. The germline V gene has CDR1 SGHVS and CDR2 FQNEAQ. The germline V and J ends were trimmed by 5 bases and 1 base, with 17 bases remaining between them. The CDR3 totals 16 residues. The CDR3 sequence: CASSAPRFPPQETQYF. CDR3 bases: TGTGCCAGCAGCGCGCCTAGGTTCCCCCCCCAAGAGACCCAGTACTTC.

At least ten counts were recorded for this clonotype. CDR3 DNA sequence: TGTGCCAGCAGCTTGGGGGACAGGGACAGTGGGGCTTTCTTT. It yields the protein CASSLGDRDSGAFF. The chain combines TRBV5-4 with TRBJ1-1; TRBD1 agrees at 9 bases. The germline V gene encodes CDR1 SGHNT and CDR2 YYREEE (reference sequence). This CDR3 region has 14 residues. Unmatched junction bases numbered 8, after V lost 0 bases and J lost 11 bases.

This clonotype was seen many times. V gene TRBV20-1 combines with J gene TRBJ1-2, with D possibly matching TRBD1 (5 bases). This CDR3 region has 13 residues. V was cut by 2 bases and J by 4 bases, with 11 bases left in between. In germline, CDR1 is DFQATT, CDR2 SNEGSKA (reference sequence). DNA of the CDR3: TGCAGTGCTAGACAGGGTAGTAGCTATGGCTACACCTTC. This codes for CSARQGSSYGYTF.

This clonotype has only a few counts. This chain joins TRBV7-8 and TRBJ2-7; 9 bases match TRBD2. The V and J ends lost 7 bases and 4 bases, in that order; junction bases with no gene match: 23. Germline CDR1 reads SGHVS; CDR2 reads FQNEAQ. This CDR3 comprises 19 residues. CDR3 bases: TGTGCCAGCACCTTCGTTCCCTTTGGTGGCGCGGGAGGGCTTTACGAGCAGTACTTC. This sequence encodes CASTFVPFGGAGGLYEQYF.

This clonotype was observed many times. The gene calls are TRBV24-1 and TRBJ2-2; possibly TRBD1 for D (5 bases). Trimming cost V 6 bases and J 3 bases, with 7 bases left between them. The CDR3 spans 13 residues. Germline CDR1 KGHDR, CDR2 SFDVKD. CDR3 in amino acids: CATSTGYTGELFF. CDR3 nucleotides: TGTGCCACCAGTACAGGTTACACCGGGGAGCTGTTTTTT.

This clonotype was seen at least ten times. J is TRBJ2-7 and V is TRBV5-1; D is unresolved. This CDR3 is built from 13 residues. Germline V gene lookup returns CDR1 SGHRS and CDR2 YFSETQ. With 4 bases removed from V and 4 bases from J, the gap between germline ends came to 12 bases. CDR3 loop: CASSPLSLYEQYF. CDR3 DNA sequence: TGCGCCAGCAGCCCCCTAAGCCTATACGAGCAGTACTTC.

This clonotype was seen a few times. The CDR3 sequence: CASRTVTEAFF. Here the CDR3 DNA reads TGTGCCAGCAGAACGGTCACTGAAGCTTTCTTT. The rearrangement joins TRBV6-2 or TRBV6-3 to TRBJ1-1; D uncertain. The germline V gene encodes CDR1 MNHEY and CDR2 SVGEGT. The CDR3 is 11 residues long. The V and J ends lost 6 bases and 4 bases respectively, with 6 bases between them.